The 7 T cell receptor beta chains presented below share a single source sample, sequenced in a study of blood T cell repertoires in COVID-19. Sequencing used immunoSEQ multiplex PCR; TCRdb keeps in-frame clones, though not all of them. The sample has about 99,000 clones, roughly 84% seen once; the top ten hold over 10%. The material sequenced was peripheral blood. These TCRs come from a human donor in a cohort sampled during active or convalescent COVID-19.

CDR3 loop: CSVDAGDVEGEKLFF. The CDR3 nucleotides read TGCAGCGTTGATGCGGGGGACGTGGAAGGTGAAAAACTGTTTTTT. The chain links TRBV29-1 to TRBJ1-4, with D perhaps TRBD1 (5 bases). The germline V and J ends were trimmed by 3 bases and 7 bases, with 18 bases remaining between them. Germline lookup yields CDR1 SQVTM and CDR2 ANQGSEA. The CDR3 runs 15 residues.

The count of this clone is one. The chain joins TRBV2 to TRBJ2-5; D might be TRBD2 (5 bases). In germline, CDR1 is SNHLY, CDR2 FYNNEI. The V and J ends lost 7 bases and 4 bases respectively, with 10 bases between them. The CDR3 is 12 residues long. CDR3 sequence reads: CASIRGGETQYF. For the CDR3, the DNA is TGTGCCAGCATCCGAGGAGGAGAGACCCAGTACTTC.

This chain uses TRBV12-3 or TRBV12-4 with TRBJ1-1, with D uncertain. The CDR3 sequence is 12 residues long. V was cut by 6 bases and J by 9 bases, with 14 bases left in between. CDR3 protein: CASSAGHNKAFF. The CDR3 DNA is TGTGCCAGCAGCGCGGGCCATAATAAAGCTTTCTTT.

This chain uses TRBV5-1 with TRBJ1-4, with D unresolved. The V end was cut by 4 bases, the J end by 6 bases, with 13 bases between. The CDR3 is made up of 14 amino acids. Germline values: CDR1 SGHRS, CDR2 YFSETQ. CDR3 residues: CASSRLRSDEKLFF. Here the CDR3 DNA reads TGCGCCAGCAGCCGCCTCCGGAGTGATGAAAAACTGTTTTTT.

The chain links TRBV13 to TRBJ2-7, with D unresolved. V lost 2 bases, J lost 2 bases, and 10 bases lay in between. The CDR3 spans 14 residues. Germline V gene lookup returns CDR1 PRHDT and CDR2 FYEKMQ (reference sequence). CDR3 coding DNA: TGTGCCAGCAGCTTAAGTTATAGCCCCTACGAGCAGTACTTC. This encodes CASSLSYSPYEQYF.

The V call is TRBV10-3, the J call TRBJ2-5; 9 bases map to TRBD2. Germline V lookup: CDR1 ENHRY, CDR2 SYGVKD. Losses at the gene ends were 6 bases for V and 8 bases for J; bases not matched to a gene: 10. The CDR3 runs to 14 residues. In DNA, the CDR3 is TGTGCCATCAGGCCCGAGACTAGCGGACTCACCCAGTACTTC. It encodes CAIRPETSGLTQYF.

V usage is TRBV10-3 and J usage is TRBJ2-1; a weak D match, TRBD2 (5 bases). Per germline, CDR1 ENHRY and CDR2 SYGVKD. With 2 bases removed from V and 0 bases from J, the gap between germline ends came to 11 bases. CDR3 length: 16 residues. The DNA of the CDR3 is TGTGCCATCAGTGAGGGACTCGGCGGCTCCTACAATGAGCAGTTCTTC. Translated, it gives CAISEGLGGSYNEQFF.